The clone carrying this T cell receptor beta chain appeared many times. The CDR3 extends over 15 amino acids. Germline values: CDR1 SGHRS, CDR2 YFSETQ. V lost 0 bases, J lost 0 bases, and 7 bases lay in between. This record comes from a study of human T cells and chemical hapten exposure. As for the study in general: Sensitization employed 2% DPC on roughly 2 cm by roughly 2 cm of upper inner arm skin.

Within the library, unique molecular identifiers were attached to each individual cDNA molecule. TCRdb redid the calling of the RACE reads with MiXCR, one entry per CDR3 protein. The profile shows around 56,000 distinct CDR3 sequences, more than 7.5% of them singletons. Time point noted: pre-sensitization, week 0. The treatment is: therapeutic diphenylcyclopropenone sensitization with weekly scalp DPC. In every case, blood was obtained before the patch test was applied. Someone pulled total RNA out of unfractionated whole blood. This receptor was obtained from a man in his forties with alopecia areata. Some clones in this sample may be carry-over from other donors' samples. The sequencing used whole blood, collected in connection with sensitization to the hapten diphenylcyclopropenone (DPC). J is TRBJ1-3 and V is TRBV5-1; D unresolved. CDR3 in DNA: TGCGCCAGCAGCTTGGGACGGTTCTCTGGAAACACCATATATTTT. It translates to CASSLGRFSGNTIYF.